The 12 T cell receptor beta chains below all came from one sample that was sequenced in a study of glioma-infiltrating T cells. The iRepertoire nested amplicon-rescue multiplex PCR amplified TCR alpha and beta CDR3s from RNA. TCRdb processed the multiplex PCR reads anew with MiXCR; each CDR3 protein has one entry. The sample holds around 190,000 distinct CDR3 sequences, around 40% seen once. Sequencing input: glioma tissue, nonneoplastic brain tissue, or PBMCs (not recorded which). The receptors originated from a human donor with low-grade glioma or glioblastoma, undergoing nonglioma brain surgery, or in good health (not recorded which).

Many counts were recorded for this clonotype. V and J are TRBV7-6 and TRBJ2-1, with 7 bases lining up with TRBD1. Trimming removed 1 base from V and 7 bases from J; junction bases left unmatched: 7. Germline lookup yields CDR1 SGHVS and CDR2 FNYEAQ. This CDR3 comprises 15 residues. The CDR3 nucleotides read TGTGCCAGCAGCTTAGATCGACAGGGTAGGAATGAGCAGTTCTTC. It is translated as CASSLDRQGRNEQFF.

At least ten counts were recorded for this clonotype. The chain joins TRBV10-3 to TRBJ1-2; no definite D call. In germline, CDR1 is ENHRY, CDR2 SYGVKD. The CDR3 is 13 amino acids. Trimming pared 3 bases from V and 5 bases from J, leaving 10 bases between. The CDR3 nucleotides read TGTGCCATCAGTGATAGCAGGATTTATGGCTACACCTTC. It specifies CAISDSRIYGYTF.

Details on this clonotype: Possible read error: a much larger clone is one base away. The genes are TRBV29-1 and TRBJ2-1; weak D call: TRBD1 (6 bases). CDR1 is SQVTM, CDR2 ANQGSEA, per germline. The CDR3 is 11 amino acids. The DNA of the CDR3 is TGCAGCTTTGAGGGGGTAGATGAGCAGTTCTTC. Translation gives CSFEGVDEQFF.

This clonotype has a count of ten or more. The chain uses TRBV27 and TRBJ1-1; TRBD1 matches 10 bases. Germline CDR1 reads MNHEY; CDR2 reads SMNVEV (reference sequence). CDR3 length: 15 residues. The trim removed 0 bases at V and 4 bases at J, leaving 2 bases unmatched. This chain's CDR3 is CASSLSGTGATEAFF. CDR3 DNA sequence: TGTGCCAGCAGTTTATCCGGGACAGGGGCCACTGAAGCTTTCTTT.

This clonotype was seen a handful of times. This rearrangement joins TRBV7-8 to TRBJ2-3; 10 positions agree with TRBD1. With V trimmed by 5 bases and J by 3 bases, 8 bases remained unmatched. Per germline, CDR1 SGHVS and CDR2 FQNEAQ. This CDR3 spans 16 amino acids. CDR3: CASSPPGQGLTDTQYF. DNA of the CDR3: TGTGCCAGCAGCCCCCCGGGACAGGGGTTAACAGATACGCAGTATTTT.

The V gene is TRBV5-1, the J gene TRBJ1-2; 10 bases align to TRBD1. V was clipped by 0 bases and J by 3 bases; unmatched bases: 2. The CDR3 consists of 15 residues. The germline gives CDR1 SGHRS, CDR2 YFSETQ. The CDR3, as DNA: TGCGCCAGCAGCTTGGGGGACAGGGGCCACTATGGCTACACCTTC. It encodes CASSLGDRGHYGYTF.

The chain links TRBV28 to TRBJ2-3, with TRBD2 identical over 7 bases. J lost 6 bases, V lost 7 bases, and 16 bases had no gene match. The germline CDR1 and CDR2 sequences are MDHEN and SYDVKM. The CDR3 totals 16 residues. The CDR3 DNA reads TGTGCCAGCACCAACGCAGGGACTAACGGTGCGGATACGCAGTATTTT. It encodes CASTNAGTNGADTQYF. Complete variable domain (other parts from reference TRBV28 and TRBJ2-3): DVKVTQSSRYLVKRTGEKVFLECVQDMDHENMFWYRQDPGLGLRLIYFSYDVKMKEKGDIPEGYSVSREKKERFSLILESASTNQTSMYLCASTNAGTNGADTQYFGPGTRLTVL.

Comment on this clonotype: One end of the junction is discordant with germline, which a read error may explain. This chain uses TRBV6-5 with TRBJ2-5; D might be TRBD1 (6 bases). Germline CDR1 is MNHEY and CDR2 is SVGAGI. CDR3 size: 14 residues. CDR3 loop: CASSRWTAQEIQYF. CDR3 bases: TGTGCCAGCAGCCGATGGACAGCTCAAGAGATCCAGTACTTC.

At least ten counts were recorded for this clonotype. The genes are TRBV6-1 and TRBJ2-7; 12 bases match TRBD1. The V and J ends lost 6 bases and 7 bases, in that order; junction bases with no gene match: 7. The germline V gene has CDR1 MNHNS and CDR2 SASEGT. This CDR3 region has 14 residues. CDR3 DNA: TGTGCCAGCAGAGGATGGGACAGGGGGCCTGAGCAGTACTTC. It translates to CASRGWDRGPEQYF.

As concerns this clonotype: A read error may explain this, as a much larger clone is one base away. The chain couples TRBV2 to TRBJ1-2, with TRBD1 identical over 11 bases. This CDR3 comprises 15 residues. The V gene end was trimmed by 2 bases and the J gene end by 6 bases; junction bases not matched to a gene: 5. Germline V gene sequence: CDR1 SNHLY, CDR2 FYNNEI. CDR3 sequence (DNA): TGTGCCAGCAGTGAACGGACAGGGGGCGCCCATGGCTACACCTTC. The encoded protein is CASSERTGGAHGYTF. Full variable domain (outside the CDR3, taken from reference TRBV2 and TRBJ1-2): EPEVTQTPSHQVTQMGQEVILRCVPISNHLYFYWYRQILGQKVEFLVSFYNNEISEKSEIFDDQFSVERPDGSNFTLKIRSTKLEDSAMYFCASSERTGGAHGYTFGSGTRLTVV.

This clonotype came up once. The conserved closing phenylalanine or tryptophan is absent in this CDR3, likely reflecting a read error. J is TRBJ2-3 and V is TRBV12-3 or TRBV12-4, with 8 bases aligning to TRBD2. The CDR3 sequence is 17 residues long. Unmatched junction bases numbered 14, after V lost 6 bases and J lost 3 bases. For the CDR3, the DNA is TGTGCCAGCAGCACCCTTGTAGCGGGACTAGTAACAGATACGCAGTATTCT. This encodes CASSTLVAGLVTDTQYS.

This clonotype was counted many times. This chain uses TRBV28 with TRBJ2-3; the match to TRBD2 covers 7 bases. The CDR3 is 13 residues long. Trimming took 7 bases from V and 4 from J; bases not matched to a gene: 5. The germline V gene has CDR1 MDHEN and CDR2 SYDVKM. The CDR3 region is CASTRLAPDTQYF. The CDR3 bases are TGTGCCAGCACTCGACTAGCCCCAGATACGCAGTATTTT.